The 10 T cell receptor beta chains presented below share a single source sample, sequenced in a study of response to subunit inactivated influenza vaccine. TCRdb itself ran the RT-PCR reads through MiXCR, one entry per CDR3 protein. The data hold 300,000 to 350,000 distinct CDR3 sequences, with around 20% observed a single time. Specimen: PBMCs from blood, collected less than 22 months after vaccination. These TCRs come from a man in his fifties or sixties who received an inactivated influenza vaccine.

The rearrangement uses TRBV20-1 and TRBJ1-4; D unresolved. With 3 bases removed from V and 5 bases from J, the gap between germline ends came to 13 bases. Germline lookup yields CDR1 DFQATT and CDR2 SNEGSKA (reference sequence). CDR3 length equals 14 residues. CDR3 in DNA: TGCAGTGCTAGCGGTCCGGTCACCAATGAAAAACTGTTTTTT. Its protein is CSASGPVTNEKLFF.

The chain uses TRBV5-1 and TRBJ2-7; D is unclear. The V end lost 4 bases, the J end lost 0 bases, and 8 bases lay between the germline ends. Germline V gene data show CDR1 as SGHRS and CDR2 as YFSETQ. The CDR3 covers 13 residues. In DNA form, the CDR3 reads TGCGCCAGCAGCGACTCCTACTCCTACGAGCAGTACTTC. This translates into CASSDSYSYEQYF. The full variable domain, in which reference TRBV5-1 and TRBJ2-7 provide the parts outside the CDR3, is KAGVTQTPRYLIKTRGQQVTLSCSPISGHRSVSWYQQTPGQGLQFLFEYFSETQRNKGNFPGRFSGRQFSNSRSEMNVSTLELGDSALYLCASSDSYSYEQYFGPGTRLTVT.

The CDR3 loop is CASSPTVLGTDTQYF. The CDR3 nucleotides are TGTGCCAGCAGCCCGACAGTTTTAGGCACAGATACGCAGTATTTT. The chain employs TRBV11-2 and TRBJ2-3; possibly TRBD1 for D (5 bases). V dropped 5 bases and J dropped 1 base, with 13 bases sitting between them. The CDR3 length is 15 residues. CDR1 SGHAT and CDR2 FQNNGV come from the germline V gene. Complete variable domain (other parts from reference TRBV11-2 and TRBJ2-3): EAGVAQSPRYKIIEKRQSVAFWCNPISGHATLYWYQQILGQGPKLLIQFQNNGVVDDSQLPKDRFSAERLKGVDSTLKIQPAKLEDSAVYLCASSPTVLGTDTQYFGPGTRLTVL.

The chain recombines TRBV6-5 with TRBJ1-2; D is unresolved. CDR3 length: 13 amino acids. Germline V gene lookup returns CDR1 MNHEY and CDR2 SVGAGI. V lost 4 bases and J lost 8, with 14 bases in between. The CDR3, as DNA: TGTGCCAGCAGTTCTCGGAGGGCCGGGGGCTACACCTTC. The encoded protein is CASSSRRAGGYTF.

This clonotype was counted ten times or more. CDR3 in amino acids: CASSHSISSGNTIYF. CDR3 sequence (DNA): TGTGCCAGCAGCCACAGTATTTCCTCTGGAAACACCATATATTTT. The chain employs TRBV3-1 and TRBJ1-3; no clear D. The CDR3 is made up of 15 amino acids. Between the trimmed V and J ends, which lost 3 bases and 0 bases, there was a span of 9 bases. Per germline, CDR1 LGHDT and CDR2 YNNKEL (reference sequence).

This clonotype was recorded at least ten times. V usage is TRBV6-2 or TRBV6-3 and J usage is TRBJ1-2; perhaps TRBD1 as D (5 bases). V lost 10 bases and J 2 bases, leaving 20 bases between the germline ends. This CDR3 contains 15 residues. Germline V gene sequence: CDR1 MNHEY, CDR2 SVGEGT. The CDR3 sequence: CAIADVRGGNYGYTF. CDR3 DNA: TGTGCCATCGCCGACGTACGCGGGGGGAACTATGGCTACACCTTC.

By frequency in the sample, this clonotype is medium-sized. The rearrangement uses TRBV7-9 and TRBJ1-1, with 9 nucleotides matching TRBD1. After removal of 10 bases from V and 7 bases from J, the junction contained 7 bases not matched to a gene. The CDR3 covers 12 residues. Germline CDR1 SEHNR, CDR2 FQNEAQ (reference sequence). In DNA, the CDR3 is TGTGCCACAAGGGGACAGGGTTTTGAAGCTTTCTTT. Encoded protein: CATRGQGFEAFF.

The chain carries TRBV7-2 and TRBJ2-7; D possibly uses TRBD1 or TRBD2 (6 bases each). There are 13 residues in the CDR3. V lost 2 bases and J lost 6, with 11 bases in between. Germline V CDR1 and CDR2: SGHTA, FQGNSA. CDR3 amino acids: CASSLIQGGEQYF. The DNA for the CDR3 is TGTGCCAGCAGCTTAATACAGGGAGGCGAGCAGTACTTC.

The chain joins TRBV27 to TRBJ1-6; no clear D gene. The CDR3 length is 15 residues. Germline values: CDR1 MNHEY, CDR2 SMNVEV (reference sequence). Trimming pared 2 bases from V and 5 bases from J, leaving 10 bases between. The CDR3 nucleotides are TGTGCCAGCAGTTTAAGTCTGGGAAATAATTCACCCCTCCACTTT. Its protein product is CASSLSLGNNSPLHF.

In its sample, this clonotype was seen many times. V is TRBV4-3 and J is TRBJ2-1; the D is unclear. V dropped 3 bases and J dropped 8 bases, with 11 bases sitting between them. Germline V gene lookup returns CDR1 LGHNA and CDR2 YSLEER. The CDR3 is 13 amino acids. As DNA, the CDR3 is TGCGCCAGCAGCCAGTTCCTAGATGATGAGCAGTTCTTC. Its protein product is CASSQFLDDEQFF.